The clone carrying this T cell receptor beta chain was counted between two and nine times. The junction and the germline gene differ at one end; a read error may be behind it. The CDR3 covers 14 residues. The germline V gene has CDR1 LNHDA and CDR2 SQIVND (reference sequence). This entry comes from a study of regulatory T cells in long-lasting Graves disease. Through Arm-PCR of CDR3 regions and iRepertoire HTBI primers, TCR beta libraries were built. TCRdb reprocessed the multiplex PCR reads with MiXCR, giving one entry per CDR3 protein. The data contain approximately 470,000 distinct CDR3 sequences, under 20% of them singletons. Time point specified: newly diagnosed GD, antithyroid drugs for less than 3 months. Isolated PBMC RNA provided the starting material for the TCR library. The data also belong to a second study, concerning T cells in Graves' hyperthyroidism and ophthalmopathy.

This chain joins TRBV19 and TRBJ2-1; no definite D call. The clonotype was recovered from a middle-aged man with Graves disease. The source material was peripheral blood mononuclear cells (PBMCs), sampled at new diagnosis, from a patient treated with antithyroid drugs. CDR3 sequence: CASSMASSYNEQFF. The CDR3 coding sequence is TGTGCCAGCAGTATGGCTAGCTCCTACAATGAGCAGTTCTTC.